What follows are 13 T cell receptor beta chains derived from one specimen sequenced in a study of blood T cell repertoires in COVID-19. The method was immunoSEQ multiplex PCR; TCRdb's version includes in-frame clones alone and lacks a portion of them. The sample yields under 150,000 clones, less than 85% seen once. Source material: peripheral blood. The receptors were sampled from a human donor in a cohort sampled during active COVID-19.

V is TRBV5-6 and J is TRBJ2-3; maybe TRBD2 (5 bases). V lost 2 bases to trimming and J lost 4 bases, with 23 bases between them. This CDR3 contains 18 residues. CDR1 is SGHDT and CDR2 is YYEEEE in the germline V gene. The CDR3 loop reads CASSFFPPQRSLPDTQYF. Here the CDR3 DNA reads TGTGCCAGCAGCTTTTTCCCTCCCCAGCGGAGCCTCCCAGATACGCAGTATTTT.

The rearrangement uses TRBV6-5 and TRBJ2-7, with 7 bases lining up with TRBD1. V trimming: 4 bases; J trimming: 1 base; junction bases outside the gene matches: 7. The length of the CDR3 is 15 residues. CDR1 and CDR2 (germline): MNHEY, SVGAGI. CDR3 sequence: CASSFSNRGSYEQYF. As DNA, the CDR3 is TGTGCCAGCAGTTTCTCCAACAGGGGATCCTACGAGCAGTACTTC.

CDR3 nucleotide sequence: TGTGCCAGCAGAAAGGGGACTAACTATGGCTACACCTTC. Translating gives CASRKGTNYGYTF. The rearrangement links TRBV11-2 to TRBJ1-2; TRBD1 might be the D (5 bases). Trimming cost V 6 bases and J 0 bases, with 8 bases left between them. In germline, CDR1 is SGHAT, CDR2 FQNNGV. The CDR3 is made up of 13 amino acids.

This chain joins TRBV27 and TRBJ2-3; D uncertain. The CDR3 has 14 residues. Germline-derived CDR1 and CDR2 are MNHEY and SMNVEV (reference sequence). V was shortened by 7 bases and J by 3 bases, with 14 bases between the two germline ends. DNA for the CDR3: TGTGCCAGCATGGGTCCGACTGGTACAGATACGCAGTATTTT. Amino acid sequence: CASMGPTGTDTQYF.

J is TRBJ2-3 and V is TRBV6-1, with 8 bases identical to TRBD1. Germline-derived CDR1 and CDR2 are MNHNS and SASEGT. The CDR3 has 16 amino acids. With V trimmed by 3 bases and J by 3 bases, 8 bases remained unmatched. CDR3 sequence reads: CASSESQGAGTDTQYF. CDR3 bases: TGTGCCAGCAGTGAGAGTCAGGGGGCTGGTACAGATACGCAGTATTTT.

The chain uses TRBV4-3 and TRBJ2-3; 10 bases agree with TRBD1. Germline values: CDR1 LGHNA, CDR2 YSLEER. V shed 9 bases and J 6 bases; nucleotides not matched to a gene: 9. The CDR3 consists of 14 residues. In DNA, the CDR3 is TGCGCCAGTTCTGTCCGGGACAGGGGTGATACGCAGTATTTT. As protein: CASSVRDRGDTQYF.

The V call is TRBV29-1, the J call TRBJ1-1; the D gene is possibly TRBD1 (6 bases). From germline, CDR1 is SQVTM and CDR2 ANQGSEA. Trimming took 3 bases from V and 5 from J, leaving 13 bases between them. The CDR3 has 13 residues. The CDR3 here is CSVDRGLGTEAFF. For the CDR3, the DNA is TGCAGCGTTGACAGGGGATTAGGGACTGAAGCTTTCTTT.

This rearrangement joins TRBV6-6 to TRBJ1-5, with D unresolved. This CDR3 is built from 14 residues. Trimming stripped 0 bases from V and 7 bases from J, with 10 bases between. Germline assignment: CDR1 MNHNY and CDR2 SVGAGI (reference sequence). CDR3: CASSYSPSGQPQHF. The CDR3 DNA follows: TGTGCCAGCAGTTACTCACCCTCGGGGCAGCCCCAGCATTTT.

This clone has only a few counts. The chain couples TRBV5-4 to TRBJ1-1; the match to TRBD1 covers 11 bases. The CDR3 contains 16 residues. With 4 bases clipped from V and 5 bases from J, the junction kept 10 bases outside the gene matches. In germline, CDR1 is SGHNT, CDR2 YYREEE (reference sequence). CDR3 loop: CASSLGTGGGRTEAFF. CDR3 DNA: TGTGCCAGCAGCCTTGGGACAGGGGGAGGTAGGACTGAAGCTTTCTTT.

This sequence joins TRBV6-2 or TRBV6-3 and TRBJ1-2; D gene uncertain. V was shortened by 5 bases and J by 7 bases, with 17 bases between the two germline ends. The CDR3 totals 14 residues. Per germline, CDR1 MNHEY and CDR2 SVGEGT. CDR3 amino acids: CASSAGNSVSGYTF. For the CDR3, the DNA is TGTGCCAGCAGTGCCGGGAATTCAGTATCTGGCTACACCTTC.

Here the CDR3 DNA reads TGTGCCAGTAGTACCCTCCTGGGGCATCAAGAGACCCAGTACTTC. It translates to CASSTLLGHQETQYF. This chain connects TRBV19 to TRBJ2-5; a possible D gene is TRBD1 (5 bases). The CDR3 is 15 amino acids. V lost 4 bases and J 2 bases, leaving 14 bases between the germline ends. Germline V gene data show CDR1 as LNHDA and CDR2 as SQIVND (reference sequence).

V usage is TRBV6-1 and J usage is TRBJ1-1; 9 nucleotides align to TRBD1. CDR1 is MNHNS and CDR2 is SASEGT in the germline V gene. The CDR3 is 16 residues long. V dropped 0 bases and J dropped 4; count of bases not matched to a gene: 6. The CDR3 sequence: CASSEARQGGSTEAFF. The CDR3 DNA reads TGTGCCAGCAGTGAAGCGCGACAGGGGGGGAGCACTGAAGCTTTCTTT.

CDR3 nucleotide sequence: TGCGCCAGCAGCCAAGATCCCTCTCTAATTAACACTGAAGCTTTCTTT. It translates to CASSQDPSLINTEAFF. The rearrangement joins TRBV4-1 to TRBJ1-1; D gene unclear. The germline CDR1 and CDR2 sequences are MGHRA and YSYEKL. V lost 0 bases and J lost 2, with 13 bases in between. This CDR3 is built from 16 residues.